This TCR beta chain was profiled in a study of OX40 agonist ivuxolimab in advanced cancers. Study-wide points: Among the lowest peripheral clonal expansion occurred in 0.1-3.0 mg/kg partial responders.

The CDR3 contains 14 residues. J gave up 5 bases and V 5 bases, and 5 bases lay outside the gene matches. CDR1 and CDR2 (germline): SGHVS, FNYEAQ. Sequencing used immunoSEQ multiplex PCR; TCRdb keeps in-frame clones, though not all of them. The repertoire holds approximately 11,000 clones, with just over 75% as singletons. Patients with a history of autoimmune disease or on systemic immunosuppression were excluded. A word on this clone: Its antigen is as yet unknown.

The sequence was collected from an adult with an advanced solid tumor such as melanoma, head and neck, liver or kidney cancer. This specimen consisted of CD4+ or CD8+ T cells sorted from blood, obtained in a trial of the OX40 agonist ivuxolimab. V is TRBV7-6 and J is TRBJ2-7, with 11 bases identical to TRBD2. The CDR3 region is CASSPSGRRHEQYF. As DNA, the CDR3 is TGTGCCAGCAGCCCTAGCGGGAGGAGGCACGAGCAGTACTTC.